The TCR beta chain described here comes from a study of cytomegalovirus exposure and HLA in healthy donors. Study-level points and caveats: A later analysis found first-cohort TCR clusters tended to co-occur in the approximately 120 validation repertoires. Specificity of a few CMV-associated chains for CMV antigens was verified in vitro.

Comments on this clone: Its antigen is currently unknown.

Assay used: immunoSEQ multiplex PCR; TCRdb lists only in-frame clones, some missing. The repertoire holds 200,000 to 250,000 clones, approximately 87% seen once, with around 5.6% in the top ten. This receptor was identified in a woman between 18 and 29 years old in good health and CMV-seronegative. Sequencing was carried out using PBMCs.

The CDR3 sequence is CASSVGQDHEQFF. In DNA, the CDR3 is TGTGCCAGCAGCGTGGGACAGGACCATGAGCAGTTCTTC. The V gene is TRBV9, the J gene TRBJ2-1; 8 bases are a match to TRBD1. There are 13 residues in the CDR3. The V and J ends lost 2 bases and 8 bases, in that order; junction bases with no gene match: 3. The germline V gene encodes CDR1 SGDLS and CDR2 YYNGEE.